The 3 T cell receptor beta chains reported below all come from one sample, sequenced in a study of response to subunit inactivated influenza vaccine. MiXCR was run by TCRdb on the RT-PCR reads, yielding one entry per CDR3 protein. Seen here are about 540,000 distinct CDR3 sequences, approximately 22% observed once, and the top ten hold about 2.8%. These sequences were also reported in another study, on T cells expressing NK-cell markers. Turning to that study: It was by 5'RACE template switching with UMIs that TCR beta cDNA was made.

The sample was CD4+ T cells sorted from PBMCs, taken roughly 12 days after vaccination. The receptors shown here come from a man in his forties or fifties who received an inactivated influenza vaccine.

The gene calls are TRBV25-1 and TRBJ2-7; 9 bases map to TRBD1. Germline-derived CDR1 and CDR2 are MGHDK and SYGVNS. This CDR3 has 13 amino acids. Trimming took 4 bases from V and 2 from J; bases not matched to a gene: 0. The CDR3 is CASSGDRAYEQYF. The CDR3 nucleotides read TGTGCCAGCAGTGGGGACAGGGCCTACGAGCAGTACTTC.

This clonotype was seen ten or more times. This chain links TRBV27 with TRBJ2-7; 11 bases line up with TRBD2. Trimming cost V 6 bases and J 7 bases; bases outside gene matches: 8. The CDR3 consists of 14 residues. Germline V gene lookup returns CDR1 MNHEY and CDR2 SMNVEV (reference sequence). In DNA form, the CDR3 reads TGTGCCAGCAGCCCTAGCGGGGGGCCTAGTGAGCAGTACTTC. Its translation: CASSPSGGPSEQYF.

There are a few counts of this clonotype. The V and J genes are TRBV4-2 and TRBJ2-7; TRBD2 matches at 12 bases. Germline V CDR1 and CDR2: LGHNA, YNFKEQ. This CDR3 spans 15 amino acids. Trimming removed 4 bases from V and 5 bases from J; junction bases left unmatched: 6. The CDR3 DNA sequence: TGTGCCAGCAGCCCGCCGCTAGCGGGAGGGCACGAGCAGTACTTC. Protein: CASSPPLAGGHEQYF.